What follows are 9 T cell receptor beta chains derived from one specimen sequenced in a study of identical twins. TCRdb processed the 5' RACE reads anew with MiXCR; each CDR3 protein has one entry. The table shows 400,000 or so distinct CDR3 sequences, with approximately 10% occurring only once. Sequencing used naive T cells sorted from blood. These receptors were obtained from a woman in her fifties or sixties in good health.

This clonotype was seen only a few times. V usage is TRBV19 and J usage is TRBJ2-5, with D maybe TRBD1 (6 bases). Germline loops: CDR1 LNHDA, CDR2 SQIVND (reference sequence). Trimming shortened V by 5 bases and J by 0 bases, and 13 bases separated the two germline ends. The CDR3 contains 15 residues. Here the CDR3 reads CASSAGTTYQETQYF. In nucleotides, the CDR3 is TGTGCCAGTAGTGCCGGGACAACCTACCAAGAGACCCAGTACTTC.

The V gene is TRBV5-5, the J gene TRBJ1-1, with D unclear. This CDR3 is built from 13 residues. Trimming took 3 bases from V and 11 from J, leaving 17 bases between them. Per germline, CDR1 SGHKS and CDR2 YYEKEE (reference sequence). CDR3 region: CASSSSAVGEAFF. For the CDR3, the DNA is TGTGCCAGCAGCTCTTCCGCAGTCGGTGAGGCTTTCTTT.

This clonotype occurred a few times. The rearrangement uses TRBV12-3 or TRBV12-4 and TRBJ1-1, with D tentatively TRBD1 (6 bases). CDR3 length: 13 residues. Trimming took off 7 bases at V and 3 bases at J, with 12 bases between the two ends. CDR3 sequence reads: CASKTDRYTEAFF. DNA of the CDR3: TGTGCCAGCAAAACCGACAGGTACACTGAAGCTTTCTTT.

This chain links TRBV3-1 with TRBJ2-7, with D uncertain. The germline CDR1 and CDR2 sequences are LGHDT and YNNKEL (reference sequence). V dropped 4 bases and J dropped 6 bases, with 10 bases sitting between them. The CDR3 spans 12 residues. DNA of the CDR3: TGTGCCAGCAGCCTAGTATCCGGCGAGCAGTACTTC. Translated: CASSLVSGEQYF.

This chain links TRBV4-1 with TRBJ1-1; TRBD1 matches at 8 bases. V gave up 4 bases and J gave up 5 bases; unmatched junction bases: 9. This CDR3 spans 15 amino acids. The V gene's germline CDR1 is MGHRA and CDR2 YSYEKL. For the CDR3, the DNA is TGCGCCAGCAGCCCCCCTGGGGGACAGGCAACTGAAGCTTTCTTT. Amino acid sequence: CASSPPGGQATEAFF.

Many counts were recorded for this clonotype. The chain combines TRBV5-1 with TRBJ2-7; D unresolved. The CDR3 is made up of 14 amino acids. V was pared by 0 bases and J by 2 bases, with 9 bases between. Germline V CDR1 and CDR2: SGHRS, YFSETQ. CDR3 DNA sequence: TGCGCCAGCAGCTTGGTGGACCTGACCTACGAGCAGTACTTC. Protein: CASSLVDLTYEQYF.

This sequence joins TRBV29-1 and TRBJ2-3; 9 positions match TRBD2. There are 14 residues in the CDR3. Germline-derived CDR1 and CDR2 are SQVTM and ANQGSEA. Trimming took 3 bases from V and 4 from J; bases not matched to a gene: 5. CDR3 in DNA: TGCAGCGTTGACGGACTAGCGAAAGCAGATACGCAGTATTTT. Translated, it gives CSVDGLAKADTQYF.

V is TRBV20-1 and J is TRBJ2-7; D is undetermined. The germline V gene encodes CDR1 DFQATT and CDR2 SNEGSKA (reference sequence). V was pared by 0 bases and J by 2 bases, with 14 bases between. This CDR3 has 15 residues. The CDR3 loop is CSARDSRTDTYEQYF. CDR3 coding DNA: TGCAGTGCTAGAGATAGCCGGACGGATACCTACGAGCAGTACTTC.

The rearrangement uses TRBV12-3 or TRBV12-4 and TRBJ1-6, with TRBD1 as a possible D gene (5 bases). Trimming pared 0 bases from V and 6 bases from J, leaving 6 bases between. The CDR3 sequence is 14 residues long. Here the CDR3 reads CASSLAGGNSPLHF. The CDR3 coding sequence is TGTGCCAGCAGTTTAGCGGGGGGTAATTCACCCCTCCACTTT.